A single sample is the source of the 13 T cell receptor beta chains below, sequenced in a study of cytomegalovirus exposure and HLA in healthy donors. PCR amplification relied on 60 Vbeta primers (plus 13 Jbeta primers). Sequencing used immunoSEQ multiplex PCR; TCRdb keeps in-frame clones, though not all of them. Seen here are 120,000 or so clones, 75% to 85% observed once, and the top ten hold approximately 9.6%. Sequencing was carried out using PBMCs. The source of these receptors is a woman between 45 and 65 years old in good health and CMV-seropositive.

This clone showed up just a few times. The rearrangement links TRBV5-4 to TRBJ1-1; 8 nucleotides line up with TRBD1. The CDR3 extends over 16 amino acids. V lost 7 bases, J lost 0 bases, and 11 bases stayed unmatched. The V gene's germline CDR1 is SGHNT and CDR2 YYREEE (reference sequence). The DNA of the CDR3 is TGTGCCAGCTGCACCCGGACAGGGACCATGAACACTGAAGCTTTCTTT. It yields the protein CASCTRTGTMNTEAFF. Supplemented by reference TRBV5-4 and TRBJ1-1, the full variable domain reads ETGVTQSPTHLIKTRGQQVTLRCSSQSGHNTVSWYQQALGQGPQFIFQYYREEENGRGNFPPRFSGLQFPNYSSELNVNALELDDSALYLCASCTRTGTMNTEAFFGQGTRLTVV.

This clone was counted ten times or more. The chain carries TRBV19 and TRBJ2-2, with D maybe TRBD1 (6 bases). The CDR3 spans 11 residues. CDR1 is LNHDA, CDR2 SQIVND, per germline (reference sequence). Deletions cut 5 bases from V and 16 bases from J, with 14 bases between. The CDR3 is CASSRQGREFF. The CDR3 bases are TGTGCCAGTAGTCGGCAGGGGAGAGAGTTTTTT.

J is TRBJ2-5 and V is TRBV4-3, with a tentative D call TRBD1 (5 bases). The CDR3 runs to 18 residues. V lost 0 bases and J 5 bases, leaving 22 bases between the germline ends. CDR1 is LGHNA, CDR2 YSLEER, per germline. The CDR3, as DNA: TGCGCCAGCAGCCAAGATCAACATCCGAAGGGGATTGGGGAGACCCAGTACTTC. This encodes CASSQDQHPKGIGETQYF.

V usage is TRBV5-1 and J usage is TRBJ2-4, with TRBD2 matching 9 bases. Germline CDR1 SGHRS, CDR2 YFSETQ. The V segment lost 4 bases and the J segment 9 bases; nucleotides outside the gene matches: 11. The CDR3 runs to 15 residues. CDR3 in amino acids: CASSDPSGTLGIQYF. The CDR3 DNA is TGCGCCAGCAGCGATCCTAGCGGGACTTTAGGCATTCAGTACTTC.

This clone occurred once. The V and J genes are TRBV7-2 and TRBJ2-5, with TRBD2 identical over 8 bases. The end of the DNA is better explained by TRBJ2-7, so the J call may be wrong. Germline values: CDR1 SGHTA, CDR2 FQGNSA. This CDR3 has 15 residues. The CDR3 loop is CASSLSWREVYEQYF. The DNA of the CDR3 is TGTGCCAGCAGCTTATCTTGGCGGGAGGTCTACGAGCAGTACTTC.

The chain carries TRBV7-8 and TRBJ2-7; D might be TRBD2 (5 bases). Germline loops: CDR1 SGHVS, CDR2 FQNEAQ. V was pared by 4 bases and J by 9 bases, with 13 bases between. The CDR3 totals 12 residues. The CDR3 sequence is CASSSLGSGQYF. The CDR3 DNA follows: TGTGCCAGCAGCTCATTGGGGAGCGGGCAGTACTTC.

V is TRBV7-3 and J is TRBJ2-1, with 10 nucleotides matching TRBD2. V gave up 3 bases and J gave up 8 bases; unmatched junction bases: 7. CDR3 length equals 15 residues. CDR1 SGHTA and CDR2 FQGTGA come from the germline V gene. The CDR3 here is CASSFQRGGLDEQFF. The CDR3 coding sequence is TGTGCCAGCAGCTTTCAGCGGGGGGGCCTCGATGAGCAGTTCTTC.

As to this clone: A read error may produce the germline difference seen at one junction end. The V gene is TRBV6-5, the J gene TRBJ1-2, with 7 bases identical to TRBD1. The CDR3 runs to 13 residues. CDR1 and CDR2 (germline): MNHEY, SVGAGI. The CDR3 DNA sequence: TGTGCCATCAGTGACGGGACAGTCTATGGCTACACCTTC. Translating it yields CAISDGTVYGYTF.

There are a few counts of this clone. V is TRBV7-3 and J is TRBJ2-3, with unresolved D. CDR3 size: 12 residues. The germline V gene encodes CDR1 SGHTA and CDR2 FQGTGA. V lost 4 bases and J 6 bases, leaving 8 bases between the germline ends. The CDR3 reads CASSSAGDTQYF. The CDR3 DNA is TGTGCCAGCAGCTCCGCCGGGGATACGCAGTATTTT.

The chain employs TRBV7-2 and TRBJ1-5; D is uncertain. The germline gives CDR1 SGHTA, CDR2 FQGNSA. Trimming took 1 base from V and 1 from J, leaving 11 bases between them. This CDR3 has 16 amino acids. The CDR3 DNA follows: TGTGCCAGCAGCTTAGAAACAGTCTCCAGCAATCAGCCCCAGCATTTT. It yields the protein CASSLETVSSNQPQHF.

The rearrangement links TRBV7-2 to TRBJ2-1; 9 nucleotides match TRBD2. Unmatched junction bases numbered 6, after V lost 3 bases and J lost 6 bases. Germline V gene lookup returns CDR1 SGHTA and CDR2 FQGNSA. The CDR3 contains 15 residues. The CDR3 DNA sequence: TGTGCCAGCAGCTTTGGTAGCGGGGGACCCAATGAGCAGTTCTTC. As protein: CASSFGSGGPNEQFF.

V usage is TRBV7-8 and J usage is TRBJ2-7, with a tentative D call TRBD2 (5 bases). Germline assignment: CDR1 SGHVS and CDR2 FQNEAQ. The CDR3 extends over 13 amino acids. Trimming pared 3 bases from V and 1 base from J, leaving 7 bases between. DNA of the CDR3: TGTGCCAGCAGCTTCAGCGGATCCTACGAGCAGTACTTC. This encodes CASSFSGSYEQYF.

A few counts support this clone. The CDR3, as DNA: TGTGCCAGCAGTGACAAGCCGTACGAGCAGTACTTC. This gives the protein CASSDKPYEQYF. The rearrangement uses TRBV2 and TRBJ2-7; D remains ambiguous. This CDR3 contains 12 residues. V dropped 3 bases and J dropped 4 bases, with 7 bases sitting between them. Germline V gene sequence: CDR1 SNHLY, CDR2 FYNNEI.